The rows below give T cell receptor beta chains drawn from one sample of a study of OX40 agonist ivuxolimab in advanced cancers. The table came from immunoSEQ multiplex PCR; TCRdb's copy has only in-frame clones and leaves some out. The data hold around 67,000 clones, with 84% observed a single time. The sample was CD4+ or CD8+ T cells sorted from blood, taken in a trial of the OX40 agonist ivuxolimab. All receptors derive from an adult with an advanced solid tumor such as melanoma, head and neck, liver or kidney cancer. The CDR3 runs from the conserved cysteine through the conserved F or W. D genes are given only for firm matches. For some rows the clone size is stated as once, few or many, or as a class when expanded; others skip it.

V gene: TRBV7-9
J gene: TRBJ1-2
clone size: .
D gene: TRBD1
CDR3 protein: CASSVQGGYTF
CDR3 DNA: TGTGCCAGCAGCGTACAGGGGGGCTACACCTTC

V gene: TRBV5-6
J gene: TRBJ1-3
clone size: once
D gene: .
CDR3 protein: CASSLRGESSGNTIYF
CDR3 DNA: TGTGCCAGCAGCTTGAGAGGGGAGAGCTCTGGAAACACCATATATTTT

V gene: TRBV5-1
J gene: TRBJ1-2
clone size: once
D gene: TRBD1
CDR3 protein: CASTNEGAGSYGYTF
CDR3 DNA: TGCGCCAGCACTAATGAGGGGGCCGGGTCCTATGGCTACACCTTC

V gene: TRBV11-3
J gene: TRBJ2-2
clone size: .
D gene: .
CDR3 protein: CASSLDNGPRELFF
CDR3 DNA: TGTGCCAGCAGCTTAGACAACGGTCCCAGGGAGCTGTTTTTT

V gene: TRBV27
J gene: TRBJ1-5
clone size: few
D gene: .
CDR3 protein: CASSFSPPWYSNQPQHF
CDR3 DNA: TGTGCCAGCAGTTTTTCTCCTCCATGGTATAGCAATCAGCCCCAGCATTTT

V gene: TRBV13
J gene: TRBJ2-1
clone size: .
D gene: TRBD2
CDR3 protein: CASSSPGLAVSSYNEQFF
CDR3 DNA: TGTGCCAGCAGCTCTCCGGGACTAGCGGTTAGCTCCTACAATGAGCAGTTCTTC

V gene: TRBV6-6
J gene: TRBJ1-1
clone size: .
D gene: .
CDR3 protein: CASSDQVAEAFF
CDR3 DNA: TGTGCCAGCAGTGATCAGGTGGCTGAAGCTTTCTTT

V gene: TRBV7-3
J gene: TRBJ2-1
clone size: .
D gene: TRBD2
CDR3 protein: CASSLKGTSGAEQFF
CDR3 DNA: TGTGCCAGCAGCTTAAAGGGGACTAGCGGGGCAGAGCAGTTCTTC

V gene: TRBV5-6
J gene: TRBJ2-2
clone size: few
D gene: TRBD1
CDR3 protein: CASSITINRGTGELFF
CDR3 DNA: TGTGCCAGCAGCATAACAATCAACAGGGGCACCGGGGAGCTGTTTTTT

V gene: TRBV5-1
J gene: TRBJ1-2
clone size: .
D gene: .
CDR3 protein: CASSLGTDYGYTF
CDR3 DNA: TGCGCCAGCAGCTTGGGGACAGACTATGGCTACACCTTC

V gene: TRBV11-2
J gene: TRBJ1-2
clone size: .
D gene: TRBD1
CDR3 protein: CASRRDRANYGYTF
CDR3 DNA: TGTGCCAGCAGACGAGACAGGGCGAACTATGGCTACACCTTC

V gene: TRBV7-3
J gene: TRBJ1-1
clone size: .
D gene: .
CDR3 protein: CASSHGTVATEAFF
CDR3 DNA: TGTGCCAGCAGCCATGGGACGGTCGCCACTGAAGCTTTCTTT

V gene: TRBV29-1
J gene: TRBJ2-5
clone size: .
D gene: TRBD1
CDR3 protein: CSVDRGRETQYF
CDR3 DNA: TGCAGCGTAGACAGGGGACGAGAGACCCAGTACTTC

V gene: TRBV7-2
J gene: TRBJ1-3
clone size: once
D gene: TRBD1
CDR3 protein: CASSSLGTVPGNTIYF
CDR3 DNA: TGTGCCAGCAGCTCCCTTGGGACAGTACCTGGAAACACCATATATTTT

V gene: TRBV4-3
J gene: TRBJ1-2
clone size: .
D gene: .
CDR3 protein: CASSQAPDSYGYTF
CDR3 DNA: TGCGCCAGCAGCCAAGCTCCAGACTCCTATGGCTACACCTTC

V gene: TRBV18
J gene: TRBJ1-1
clone size: .
D gene: .
CDR3 protein: CASSPISPGTEAFF
CDR3 DNA: TGTGCCAGCTCACCAATCTCCCCCGGAACTGAAGCTTTCTTT

V gene: TRBV28
J gene: TRBJ2-7
clone size: once
D gene: .
CDR3 protein: CASSSSYYEQYF
CDR3 DNA: TGTGCCAGCAGTTCGTCATACTACGAGCAGTACTTC

V gene: TRBV5-1
J gene: TRBJ2-5
clone size: .
D gene: .
CDR3 protein: CASSLQETQYF
CDR3 DNA: TGCGCCAGCAGCTTACAAGAGACCCAGTACTTC

V gene: TRBV7-8
J gene: TRBJ2-2
clone size: .
D gene: .
CDR3 protein: CASSLEQLVNTGELFF
CDR3 DNA: TGTGCCAGCAGCTTAGAACAGTTAGTTAACACCGGGGAGCTGTTTTTT

V gene: TRBV30
J gene: TRBJ1-2
clone size: .
D gene: .
CDR3 protein: CAWSQLSSFYGYTF
CDR3 DNA: TGTGCCTGGAGTCAACTCTCCTCCTTCTATGGCTACACCTTC

V gene: TRBV7-9
J gene: TRBJ1-2
clone size: .
D gene: TRBD1
CDR3 protein: CASNPQGVHGYTF
CDR3 DNA: TGTGCCAGCAACCCGCAGGGGGTCCATGGCTACACCTTC

V gene: TRBV9
J gene: TRBJ2-5
clone size: .
D gene: TRBD2
CDR3 protein: CASSLSGVSETQYF
CDR3 DNA: TGTGCCAGCAGTCTAAGCGGGGTGTCGGAGACCCAGTACTTC

V gene: TRBV5-4
J gene: TRBJ1-5
clone size: .
D gene: .
CDR3 protein: CASSLGGPNQPQHF
CDR3 DNA: TGTGCCAGCAGCTTGGGTGGTCCTAATCAGCCCCAGCATTTT

V gene: TRBV10-3
J gene: TRBJ1-4
clone size: .
D gene: .
CDR3 protein: CASQGIGANEKLFF
CDR3 DNA: TGTGCCTCGCAGGGAATAGGAGCTAATGAAAAACTGTTTTTT

V gene: TRBV30
J gene: TRBJ2-7
clone size: .
D gene: TRBD1
CDR3 protein: CAWTDRVGEQYF
CDR3 DNA: TGTGCCTGGACGGACAGGGTGGGGGAGCAGTACTTC

V gene: TRBV7-2
J gene: TRBJ1-5
clone size: .
D gene: .
CDR3 protein: CASGGTNQPQHF
CDR3 DNA: TGTGCCAGCGGAGGGACTAATCAGCCCCAGCATTTT

V gene: TRBV6-5
J gene: TRBJ1-1
clone size: .
D gene: .
CDR3 protein: CASRRANTEAFF
CDR3 DNA: TGTGCCAGCCGGCGGGCGAACACTGAAGCTTTCTTT

V gene: TRBV5-8
J gene: TRBJ1-1
clone size: .
D gene: .
CDR3 protein: CASSLGSNTEAFF
CDR3 DNA: TGTGCCAGCAGCTTGGGCTCGAACACTGAAGCTTTCTTT

V gene: TRBV27
J gene: TRBJ1-1
clone size: .
D gene: TRBD1
CDR3 protein: CASSQQGINTEAFF
CDR3 DNA: TGTGCCAGCAGTCAACAGGGGATAAACACTGAAGCTTTCTTT

V gene: TRBV10-3
J gene: TRBJ1-5
clone size: .
D gene: .
CDR3 protein: CAISESGVSNQPQHF
CDR3 DNA: TGTGCCATCAGTGAGTCGGGAGTTAGCAATCAGCCCCAGCATTTT

V gene: TRBV5-1
J gene: TRBJ1-1
clone size: .
D gene: .
CDR3 protein: CASMLIPTGVTEAFF
CDR3 DNA: TGCGCCAGCATGCTAATCCCGACAGGAGTCACTGAAGCTTTCTTT

V gene: TRBV6-6
J gene: TRBJ1-6
clone size: .
D gene: .
CDR3 protein: CASIGQSSGSPLHF
CDR3 DNA: TGTGCCAGCATCGGACAGTCGTCTGGTTCACCCCTCCACTTT

V gene: TRBV6-5
J gene: TRBJ1-5
clone size: .
D gene: .
CDR3 protein: CASRNRNQPQHF
CDR3 DNA: TGTGCCAGCAGGAACAGGAATCAGCCCCAGCATTTT

V gene: TRBV6-5
J gene: TRBJ1-1
clone size: once
D gene: .
CDR3 protein: CASRLNSPGNTEAFF
CDR3 DNA: TGTGCCAGCAGATTAAACTCACCAGGAAACACTGAAGCTTTCTTT